The 13 T cell receptor beta chains given below trace back to one sample, sequenced in a study of blood T cell repertoires in COVID-19. Produced via immunoSEQ multiplex PCR; TCRdb's table is partial and in-frame only. The sample consists of 100,000 to 130,000 clones, 88% of them appearing once. Sequencing input: peripheral blood. These receptors were taken from a human donor in a cohort sampled during active COVID-19.

J is TRBJ2-7 and V is TRBV7-8; 7 bases agree with TRBD1. There are 15 residues in the CDR3. Trimming removed 5 bases from V and 2 bases from J; junction bases left unmatched: 9. Per germline, CDR1 SGHVS and CDR2 FQNEAQ. In DNA, the CDR3 is TGTGCCAGCAGCCCAGCTTCGACAGGGACCTACGAGCAGTACTTC. Residues: CASSPASTGTYEQYF.

The rearrangement uses TRBV5-1 and TRBJ2-1, with 9 positions matching TRBD2. J gave up 3 bases and V 4 bases, and 8 bases lay outside the gene matches. CDR3 length equals 16 residues. CDR1 SGHRS and CDR2 YFSETQ come from the germline V gene. The CDR3 protein is CASSQQLAGNYNEQFF. CDR3 DNA sequence: TGCGCCAGCAGCCAGCAACTAGCGGGTAACTACAATGAGCAGTTCTTC.

This chain joins TRBV6-5 and TRBJ2-3; 8 bases fit TRBD2. The V segment lost 2 bases and the J segment 2 bases; nucleotides outside the gene matches: 6. CDR1 and CDR2 from the germline V gene are MNHEY and SVGAGI. There are 16 residues in the CDR3. This CDR3 is CASSYGSGIFTDTQYF. The CDR3 DNA sequence: TGTGCCAGCAGTTACGGTAGCGGGATTTTCACAGATACGCAGTATTTT.

This clone was detected only once. V gene TRBV5-1 combines with J gene TRBJ2-3; maybe TRBD2 (5 bases). Trimming removed 2 bases at V and 6 bases at J, with 16 bases between. The CDR3 has 15 amino acids. In germline, CDR1 is SGHRS, CDR2 YFSETQ. The CDR3 loop is CASSLKPLAGDTQYF. In nucleotides, the CDR3 is TGCGCCAGCAGCTTAAAACCCCTCGCGGGCGATACGCAGTATTTT.

The genes are TRBV29-1 and TRBJ1-2, with a weak D call TRBD1 (6 bases). This CDR3 comprises 10 residues. CDR1 SQVTM and CDR2 ANQGSEA come from the germline V gene. The V end lost 4 bases, the J end lost 14 bases, and 14 bases lay between the germline ends. The chain's CDR3 is CSVVQGLATF. CDR3 nucleotide sequence: TGCAGCGTTGTTCAGGGGCTGGCAACCTTC.

With regard to this clone: This same CDR3 is encoded by further DNA sequences in the sample. The chain combines TRBV6-1 with TRBJ2-3, with TRBD1 matching 7 bases. This CDR3 region has 15 residues. The V and J ends lost 3 bases and 2 bases, in that order; junction bases with no gene match: 5. The germline V gene encodes CDR1 MNHNS and CDR2 SASEGT. Here the CDR3 reads CASSEGTAYTDTQYF. For the CDR3, the DNA is TGTGCCAGCAGTGAGGGGACAGCTTACACAGATACGCAGTATTTT.

The chain is built from TRBV5-1 and TRBJ1-1; TRBD1 might be the D (5 bases). Trimming pared 4 bases from V and 1 base from J, leaving 20 bases between. The CDR3 spans 17 residues. CDR1 SGHRS and CDR2 YFSETQ come from the germline V gene. Here the CDR3 reads CASSPGGQGISNTEAFF. DNA of the CDR3: TGCGCCAGCAGCCCCGGTGGGCAGGGAATATCGAACACTGAAGCTTTCTTT. Full variable domain (outside the CDR3, taken from reference TRBV5-1 and TRBJ1-1): KAGVTQTPRYLIKTRGQQVTLSCSPISGHRSVSWYQQTPGQGLQFLFEYFSETQRNKGNFPGRFSGRQFSNSRSEMNVSTLELGDSALYLCASSPGGQGISNTEAFFGQGTRLTVV.

This chain uses TRBV5-1 with TRBJ2-1; 9 bases line up with TRBD1. J gave up 7 bases and V 4 bases, and 6 bases lay outside the gene matches. The germline gives CDR1 SGHRS, CDR2 YFSETQ. The CDR3 length is 14 residues. CDR3 in amino acids: CASSVGQGMNEQFF. CDR3 nucleotide sequence: TGCGCCAGCAGCGTGGGACAGGGAATGAATGAGCAGTTCTTC.

The chain combines TRBV11-2 with TRBJ2-7, with 8 positions matching TRBD2. The V and J ends lost 1 base and 3 bases, in that order; junction bases with no gene match: 2. The CDR3 totals 14 residues. Per the germline V gene, CDR1 is SGHAT and CDR2 is FQNNGV. CDR3 sequence: CASSLVRGGYEQYF. In DNA form, the CDR3 reads TGTGCCAGCAGCTTAGTTCGGGGGGGCTACGAGCAGTACTTC. Filled out from reference TRBV11-2 and TRBJ2-7, the complete variable domain reads EAGVAQSPRYKIIEKRQSVAFWCNPISGHATLYWYQQILGQGPKLLIQFQNNGVVDDSQLPKDRFSAERLKGVDSTLKIQPAKLEDSAVYLCASSLVRGGYEQYFGPGTRLTVT.

J is TRBJ1-1 and V is TRBV19; the D gene is possibly TRBD1 (5 bases). Between the trimmed V and J ends, which lost 6 bases and 1 base, there was a span of 9 bases. Germline-derived CDR1 and CDR2 are LNHDA and SQIVND (reference sequence). The CDR3 runs 13 residues. CDR3 protein: CASRKQANTEAFF. The CDR3 coding sequence is TGTGCCAGTAGAAAACAGGCGAACACTGAAGCTTTCTTT.

V is TRBV6-4 and J is TRBJ2-1; 8 nucleotides line up with TRBD2. The CDR3 is 16 amino acids. Germline V CDR1 and CDR2: MRHNA, SNTAGT. The J segment lost 7 bases and the V segment lost 4 bases, leaving 12 bases of the junction unmatched. CDR3 in amino acids: CASSVQGAGVGNEQFF. The CDR3 nucleotides read TGTGCCAGCAGTGTCCAAGGAGCGGGAGTGGGTAATGAGCAGTTCTTC.

The chain has TRBV11-2 and TRBJ1-2; 9 bases match TRBD1. The CDR3 length is 18 residues. The V gene end was trimmed by 5 bases and the J gene end by 1 base; junction bases not matched to a gene: 14. Germline assignment: CDR1 SGHAT and CDR2 FQNNGV. The CDR3 reads CASSGSGTGPGGNYGYTF. The CDR3 region has the DNA TGTGCCAGCAGCGGATCCGGGACAGGGCCCGGTGGTAACTATGGCTACACCTTC.

The chain joins TRBV6-5 to TRBJ2-7, with 8 bases identical to TRBD1. CDR3 length: 15 amino acids. V shed 2 bases, J shed 2 bases, and the junction held 5 bases outside the gene matches. Germline CDR1 and CDR2: MNHEY and SVGAGI. The CDR3 sequence is CASSYVQGGTYEQYF. CDR3 in DNA: TGTGCCAGCAGTTACGTACAGGGGGGAACCTACGAGCAGTACTTC.